These 7 T cell receptor beta chains originate from one sample sequenced in a study of early T cells in non-severe SARS-CoV-2 infection. One entry per CDR3 protein results from TCRdb running MiXCR on the 5' RACE reads. The sample consists of some 62,000 distinct CDR3 sequences, 8% to 10% of them appearing once. Source material: whole blood. The receptor set was obtained from an adult who was a healthcare worker with PCR-confirmed SARS-CoV-2 infection or an uninfected control (not recorded which).

The chain combines TRBV25-1 with TRBJ2-1, with TRBD2 matching 8 bases. CDR1 is MGHDK, CDR2 SYGVNS, per germline. J lost 6 bases, V lost 2 bases, and 9 bases had no gene match. The CDR3 runs 16 residues. The CDR3 reads CASSELRWTSSNEQFF. CDR3 in DNA: TGTGCCAGCAGTGAACTCCGGTGGACTAGCAGCAATGAGCAGTTCTTC.

This chain connects TRBV20-1 to TRBJ2-6, with 8 bases fitting TRBD1. CDR3 length: 18 amino acids. V shed 3 bases and J 0 bases; nucleotides not matched to a gene: 10. Germline CDR1 DFQATT, CDR2 SNEGSKA (reference sequence). CDR3 protein: CSASDPDRVLSGANVLTF. CDR3 DNA: TGCAGTGCTAGTGACCCGGACAGGGTTCTCTCTGGGGCCAACGTCCTGACTTTC.

This clonotype showed up just a few times. The chain carries TRBV13 and TRBJ1-6, with a weak D call TRBD1 (6 bases). CDR3 length: 14 amino acids. Between the trimmed V and J ends, which lost 2 bases and 10 bases, there was a span of 12 bases. Germline V CDR1 and CDR2: PRHDT, FYEKMQ (reference sequence). The CDR3 region is CASSLSGGYSPLHF. Written as DNA, the CDR3 is TGTGCCAGCAGCTTATCTGGGGGCTACTCACCCCTCCACTTT. Filled out from reference TRBV13 and TRBJ1-6, the complete variable domain reads AAGVIQSPRHLIKEKRETATLKCYPIPRHDTVYWYQQGPGQDPQFLISFYEKMQSDKGSIPDRFSAQQFSDYHSELNMSSLELGDSALYFCASSLSGGYSPLHFGNGTRLTVT.

V usage is TRBV3-1 and J usage is TRBJ1-2, with 7 bases matching TRBD1. Trimming at V came to 5 bases and at J to 2 bases, leaving 20 bases not matched to a gene. Germline CDR1 and CDR2: LGHDT and YNNKEL (reference sequence). The CDR3 spans 19 residues. The CDR3 loop reads CASSTAGGMTGSINYGYTF. CDR3 sequence (DNA): TGTGCCAGCAGCACGGCAGGGGGAATGACAGGGTCAATCAACTATGGCTACACCTTC. Looking up the rest from reference TRBV3-1 and TRBJ1-2 gives the full variable domain: DTAVSQTPKYLVTQMGNDKSIKCEQNLGHDTMYWYKQDSKKFLKIMFSYNNKELIINETVPNRFSPKSPDKAHLNLHINSLELGDSAVYFCASSTAGGMTGSINYGYTFGSGTRLTVV.

A few counts support this clonotype. The chain is built from TRBV5-4 and TRBJ2-2; no definite D call. The V end was cut by 0 bases, the J end by 1 base, with 4 bases between. CDR3 length: 14 residues. Germline CDR1 reads SGHNT; CDR2 reads YYREEE (reference sequence). The CDR3 DNA sequence: TGTGCCAGCAGCTTGGGTTGGAACACCGGGGAGCTGTTTTTT. Translated, it gives CASSLGWNTGELFF.

The chain combines TRBV28 with TRBJ1-3; D perhaps matches TRBD1 (5 bases). Trimming cost V 7 bases and J 8 bases, with 18 bases left between them. The CDR3 sequence is 14 residues long. Germline CDR1 reads MDHEN; CDR2 reads SYDVKM. The CDR3 loop reads CASTMGRDSYTIYF. Here the CDR3 DNA reads TGTGCCAGCACCATGGGACGGGATTCGTACACCATATATTTT.

This sequence joins TRBV6-5 and TRBJ2-3, with 9 bases lining up with TRBD2. The CDR3 length is 15 residues. Per the germline V gene, CDR1 is MNHEY and CDR2 is SVGAGI. With 5 bases clipped from V and 5 bases from J, the junction kept 8 bases outside the gene matches. CDR3 residues: CASSPFSGGRDTQYF. In DNA form, the CDR3 reads TGTGCCAGCAGTCCATTTAGCGGGGGTAGAGATACGCAGTATTTT.